These T cell receptor beta chains were read from a single sample in a study of cytomegalovirus exposure and HLA in healthy donors. This table comes from immunoSEQ multiplex PCR, and its TCRdb copy is limited to in-frame clones, with some not included. This sample has around 100,000 clones, with about three quarters found just once. Sequences were obtained from PBMCs. The receptors derive from a male donor in good health and CMV-seropositive. The conserved cysteine and the conserved F or W are not part of the CDR3 here.

v_call	j_call	cdr3_aa
TRBV4-2	TRBJ2-2	ASSQTSGDTGELF
TRBV6-6	TRBJ1-2	ASSYLDSPRYGYT
TRBV28	TRBJ1-5	ASSLGDTNYPAPQH
TRBV10-2	TRBJ2-7	ATSVTGFHEQY
TRBV6-6	TRBJ2-7	ASSFGDRGGEQY
TRBV30	TRBJ1-1	AWSVRDRVNTEAF
TRBV5-5	TRBJ1-4	ASSLAGLMNEKLF
TRBV2	TRBJ2-3	ASSSQGPDTQY
TRBV9	TRBJ1-3	ASSVDGTSGNTIY
TRBV2	TRBJ1-2	ASSLGTGPTYGYT
TRBV27	TRBJ1-5	ASSSGTAGLIIGQPQH
TRBV7-2	TRBJ1-6	ASSPGQGGLTLH
TRBV10-3	TRBJ1-6	AIRQGEERSYNSPLH
TRBV2	TRBJ1-2	ASGTRGGGYT
TRBV5-1	TRBJ2-7	ASSSAGAGEQY
TRBV7-2	TRBJ1-1	ASSSGADTEAF
TRBV5-1	TRBJ2-3	ASSLVPIGAGGQTDTQY
TRBV10-3	TRBJ2-5	AISEAGRETQY
TRBV10-3	TRBJ1-2	AISPGTGAYGYT
TRBV4-1	TRBJ2-1	ASSQTAGTTYNEQF
TRBV25-1	TRBJ2-2	ASSEYGRAGELF
TRBV9	TRBJ2-5	ASSVGEREETQY
TRBV30	TRBJ2-2	AWSSRGVRELF
TRBV7-2	TRBJ1-1	ASSVQGENTEAF
TRBV4-3	TRBJ2-5	ASSQGRLAGFQKETQY
TRBV5-6	TRBJ2-6	ASSLLLSGANVLT
TRBV5-1	TRBJ2-7	ASTWIPGSYEQY
TRBV7-8	TRBJ1-2	ASSPMPASYGYT
TRBV4-3	TRBJ1-2	ASSQQTGYGYT
TRBV2	TRBJ2-1	ASRGQGDEQF
TRBV4-3	TRBJ1-3	ASSQESGSGNTIY
TRBV6-6	TRBJ1-3	ASSYPGGPQGNTIY
TRBV6-1	TRBJ2-1	ASSGREDEQF
TRBV30	TRBJ1-1	AWSFGDTAGSFGAF
TRBV6-5	TRBJ1-2	ASSPTGNYGYT
TRBV21-1	TRBJ2-2	ASSKRQGDIEF
TRBV29-1	TRBJ2-1	SVEMGQERNEQF
TRBV5-1	TRBJ2-7	ASSPPAYEQY
TRBV30	TRBJ2-2	AWSAYGELF
TRBV11-3	TRBJ1-1	ASSLQANRVHETF
TRBV2	TRBJ1-2	ASTVGQDYGYT
TRBV10-3	TRBJ2-5	AISERPGLETQY
TRBV7-2	TRBJ2-7	ASSLFSGQSYEQY
TRBV9	TRBJ1-1	ASSVADDTNQNTEAF
TRBV5-1	TRBJ1-5	ASSPVPGQRAQH
TRBV20-1	TRBJ1-5	SAGLPQH
TRBV12-5	TRBJ1-2	ASGTLGELYGYT
TRBV15	TRBJ1-1	ATSRDPGTRITRNTEAF
TRBV5-8	TRBJ1-1	ASSLERPGRGAF
TRBV28	TRBJ2-5	ASSLFFDTPY
TRBV6-5	TRBJ2-3	ASSLGEGDTQY